This T cell receptor (beta chain) was found in a study of blood T cell repertoires in COVID-19. Across the whole study: The study drew acute and convalescent COVID-19 samples from the United States, Italy and Spain. PBMCs, B-cell-depleted T cells, or T cells provided the cDNA or gDNA that made up the material.

V dropped 3 bases and J dropped 9 bases, with 14 bases sitting between them. Germline assignment: CDR1 LGHDT and CDR2 YNNKEL (reference sequence). CDR3 length equals 14 residues. In the source study's methods: Scientists estimated how many nucleated cells there were by amplifying reference gene primers. Only in-frame clones appear in the TCRdb table, and some are missing; sequencing was by immunoSEQ multiplex PCR. V, J and clone size were drawn from that table, and D and trimming were deduced from the DNA. The data hold 65,000 to 80,000 clones, with 86% observed a single time. Material for sequencing was peripheral blood. The TCR originated in a man older than 75 in a cohort sampled during active COVID-19. The V and J genes are TRBV3-1 (or the pseudogene TRBV3-2) and TRBJ2-2; possible D gene TRBD2, 6 bases. This CDR3 reads CASSQEGGRRELFF. The DNA for the CDR3 is TGTGCCAGCAGCCAGGAGGGTGGGCGACGGGAGCTGTTTTTT.